One and the same sample provided the 14 T cell receptor beta chains below, sequenced in a study of blood T cell repertoires in COVID-19. The method was immunoSEQ multiplex PCR; TCRdb's version includes in-frame clones alone and lacks a portion of them. Of around 300,000 clones listed, about 83% are singletons. The material sequenced was peripheral blood. These TCRs come from a woman aged 45-65 years who had recovered from COVID-19.

This chain joins TRBV19 and TRBJ1-6; 11 bases line up with TRBD1. V was clipped by 6 bases and J by 9 bases; unmatched bases: 7. The germline CDR1 and CDR2 sequences are LNHDA and SQIVND (reference sequence). There are 15 residues in the CDR3. This CDR3 reads CASRPDGTGGSPLHF. DNA for the CDR3: TGTGCCAGTAGGCCGGATGGGACAGGGGGTTCACCCCTCCACTTT.

This rearrangement joins TRBV14 to TRBJ1-3; perhaps TRBD1 as D (5 bases). Germline values: CDR1 SGHDN, CDR2 FVKESK. The CDR3 sequence is 14 residues long. V lost 4 bases to trimming and J lost 2 bases, with 9 bases between them. Here the CDR3 reads CASSRRVPGNTIYF. CDR3 nucleotides: TGTGCCAGCAGCCGCAGGGTTCCTGGAAACACCATATATTTT.

A single count supports this clone. The gene calls are TRBV2 and TRBJ2-1; TRBD2 matches at 10 bases. Germline V gene data show CDR1 as SNHLY and CDR2 as FYNNEI. The CDR3 covers 16 residues. Losses at the gene ends were 6 bases for V and 4 bases for J; bases not matched to a gene: 9. The CDR3: CASSALLAGRYNEQFF. The CDR3 DNA follows: TGTGCCAGCAGCGCCCTACTAGCGGGGAGGTACAATGAGCAGTTCTTC.

This clone was observed once. The J gene is TRBJ2-3, the V gene TRBV28; 8 positions agree with TRBD1. The junction had 2 bases not matched to a gene; V was cut back by 1 base and J by 2 bases. From germline, CDR1 is MDHEN and CDR2 SYDVKM. The CDR3 spans 15 residues. The CDR3 DNA reads TGTGCCAGCAGTTTATTACAGGGGGTCACAGATACGCAGTATTTT. Residues: CASSLLQGVTDTQYF.

V is TRBV18 and J is TRBJ1-3; D gene uncertain. From germline, CDR1 is KGHSH and CDR2 LQKENI. This CDR3 contains 15 residues. Trimming took off 6 bases at V and 2 bases at J, with 14 bases between the two ends. The CDR3 region is CASSPEGPPGNTIYF. The CDR3 nucleotides read TGTGCCAGCTCCCCTGAGGGTCCCCCTGGAAACACCATATATTTT.

The chain recombines TRBV5-1 with TRBJ2-7; 11 positions match TRBD2. CDR1 and CDR2 from the germline V gene are SGHRS and YFSETQ. Trimming cost V 0 bases and J 0 bases; bases outside gene matches: 5. This CDR3 is 17 amino acids long. As DNA, the CDR3 is TGCGCCAGCAGCTTGGCACTAGCGGGGGCGAGCTCCTACGAGCAGTACTTC. As protein: CASSLALAGASSYEQYF.

V gene TRBV19 combines with J gene TRBJ2-5; 7 bases are a match to TRBD1. J lost 1 base, V lost 7 bases, and 6 bases had no gene match. The CDR3 has 14 residues. Germline V gene sequence: CDR1 LNHDA, CDR2 SQIVND (reference sequence). CDR3 DNA: TGTGCCAGTACCAAACGGGACAGCCAAGAGACCCAGTACTTC. Its translation: CASTKRDSQETQYF.

This chain links TRBV6-1 with TRBJ2-7; 8 bases line up with TRBD1. CDR1 MNHNS and CDR2 SASEGT come from the germline V gene. The CDR3 loop spans 14 amino acids. V lost 3 bases and J lost 3; bases outside the gene matches: 4. The CDR3 region is CASSEGQEYYEQYF. The CDR3 coding sequence is TGTGCCAGCAGTGAGGGACAGGAGTACTACGAGCAGTACTTC.

V and J are TRBV12-3 or TRBV12-4 and TRBJ1-5, with D possibly being TRBD1 (5 bases). The V end was cut by 8 bases, the J end by 7 bases, with 12 bases between. The CDR3 loop spans 12 amino acids. The CDR3 loop reads CASSQGRQPQHF. DNA for the CDR3: TGTGCCAGCTCCCAGGGCCGGCAGCCCCAGCATTTT.

The chain uses TRBV29-1 and TRBJ1-2, with TRBD1 as a possible D gene (5 bases). This CDR3 region has 12 residues. The V and J ends lost 5 bases and 8 bases respectively, with 15 bases between them. Germline V gene lookup returns CDR1 SQVTM and CDR2 ANQGSEA. CDR3 DNA sequence: TGCAGCGTTAATCGGGGGAGTCGGGGCTACACCTTC. This gives the protein CSVNRGSRGYTF.

V gene TRBV19 combines with J gene TRBJ2-6; D might be TRBD1 (5 bases). Germline assignment: CDR1 LNHDA and CDR2 SQIVND (reference sequence). Between the trimmed V and J ends, which lost 3 bases and 0 bases, there was a span of 6 bases. The CDR3 runs 15 residues. In DNA, the CDR3 is TGTGCCAGTAGTATGACAGCCTCTGGGGCCAACGTCCTGACTTTC. Residues: CASSMTASGANVLTF.

Only one count was recorded for this clone. The rearrangement links TRBV4-3 to TRBJ2-7; TRBD1 matches 8 bases. The CDR3 spans 19 residues. Germline V gene data show CDR1 as LGHNA and CDR2 as YSLEER. Germline trimming cut 1 base from V and 6 bases from J; bases unmatched to any gene: 20. CDR3 sequence reads: CASSQVLRTGYPKQGEQYF. In DNA form, the CDR3 reads TGCGCCAGCAGCCAAGTTCTCAGGACAGGGTATCCAAAACAGGGCGAGCAGTACTTC.

The rearrangement uses TRBV4-3 and TRBJ2-3, with 8 bases that match TRBD2. The CDR3 sequence is 15 residues long. Germline V CDR1 and CDR2: LGHNA, YSLEER. V was clipped by 0 bases and J by 4 bases; unmatched bases: 3. Written as DNA, the CDR3 is TGCGCCAGCAGCCAAGATGGGGGACTAGCAGATACGCAGTATTTT. Its translation: CASSQDGGLADTQYF.

This clone was recorded once. The chain joins TRBV4-1 to TRBJ1-5; TRBD1 might be the D (6 bases). The germline V gene encodes CDR1 MGHRA and CDR2 YSYEKL. This CDR3 comprises 15 residues. V was trimmed by 0 bases and J by 7 bases, leaving 13 bases between them. The CDR3: CASSQDAPGEQPQHF. The CDR3 DNA reads TGCGCCAGCAGCCAAGATGCGCCAGGGGAACAGCCCCAGCATTTT.